These T cell receptor beta chains were read from a single sample in a study of control samples from healthy donors and cancer patients. TCRdb keeps only in-frame clones here, not all; method: immunoSEQ multiplex PCR. The sample contains about 160,000 clones, around 90% of which appear only once. The sample was blood. These TCRs come from a man aged 30 to 45 in good health. Both conserved end residues are part of each CDR3. A D gene is named only where the DNA matches it firmly. Part of the rows lack a size; the others show once, few, many or a class for expanded clones.

clone size,V gene,CDR3 length,J gene,D gene,CDR3 DNA,CDR3 protein
-,TRBV19,14,TRBJ1-5,-,TGTGCCAGTAAATCACTCTATAGCAATCAGCCCCAGCATTTT,CASKSLYSNQPQHF
-,TRBV24-1,15,TRBJ2-3,TRBD1,TGTGCCACCAGTGACACAGGGGGTGACCCAGATACGCAGTATTTT,CATSDTGGDPDTQYF
-,TRBV18,11,TRBJ1-1,-,TGTGCCAGCTCACCCCAGGGGGAAGCTTTCTTT,CASSPQGEAFF
-,TRBV13,14,TRBJ1-1,-,TGTGCCAGCAGCTCTTTCTGGAGGGGCACTGAAGCTTTCTTT,CASSSFWRGTEAFF
once,TRBV6-2/TRBV6-3,15,TRBJ1-5,-,TGTGCCAGCAGTTACTCGATTCAGGGATATCAGCCCCAGCATTTT,CASSYSIQGYQPQHF
once,TRBV2,16,TRBJ2-7,-,TGTGCCAGCAGTGATAGGACTACGGGGAAAGCAAACGAGCAGTACTTC,CASSDRTTGKANEQYF
once,TRBV7-9,15,TRBJ2-2,TRBD1,TGTGCCAGCAGCCCCGGGACAGGGGGCCCCGGGGAGCTGTTTTTT,CASSPGTGGPGELFF
-,TRBV2,13,TRBJ2-5,-,TGTGCCAGCACGGGAACGCTCCAGGGGACCCAGTACTTC,CASTGTLQGTQYF
-,TRBV6-1,17,TRBJ2-5,TRBD2,TGTGCCAGCAGTGAAAATAGCGGGATTGGAGTCCAAGAGACCCAGTACTTC,CASSENSGIGVQETQYF
many,TRBV7-2,15,TRBJ1-2,-,TGTGCCAGCAGCTTAAACAGGAACACAGGGAAGAGCTACACCTTC,CASSLNRNTGKSYTF
once,TRBV15,15,TRBJ2-7,-,TGTGCCACCAGCAGGGGGAGGACAGAACCTTACGAGCAGTACTTC,CATSRGRTEPYEQYF
once,TRBV7-2,15,TRBJ1-1,TRBD1,TGTGCCAGCAGGCGACAGGGGGCTATGAACACTGAAGCTTTCTTT,CASRRQGAMNTEAFF
-,TRBV6-2/TRBV6-3,14,TRBJ1-5,TRBD1,TGTGCCAGCAGTTATGGGACAGGTGGGCAGCCCCAGCATTTT,CASSYGTGGQPQHF
few,TRBV28,14,TRBJ2-5,-,TGTGCCAGCAACCCGGGACTGCCCTTAGAGACCCAGTACTTC,CASNPGLPLETQYF
-,TRBV4-1,14,TRBJ1-5,-,TGCGCCAGCAGCCAGATTAGGGGTGATCAGCCCCAGCATTTT,CASSQIRGDQPQHF
-,TRBV6-2/TRBV6-3,14,TRBJ1-2,TRBD1,TGTGCCAGCAGTGGCCCTACAGGGGCGCACGGCTACACCTTC,CASSGPTGAHGYTF
-,TRBV4-3,15,TRBJ1-4,-,TGCGCCAGCAGCCAAGATCTAGGTAGGGCCGAAAAACTGTTTTTT,CASSQDLGRAEKLFF
-,TRBV5-1,15,TRBJ2-5,TRBD1,TGCGCCAGCAGCTCTGACAGGGCCGGTGGAGAGACCCAGTACTTC,CASSSDRAGGETQYF
-,TRBV5-1,19,TRBJ1-1,TRBD1,TGCGCCAGCAGCTTGGGCCAACACTGGGGACAGATCATGAACACTGAAGCTTTCTTT,CASSLGQHWGQIMNTEAFF
-,TRBV7-9,15,TRBJ2-5,-,TGTGCCACATCCCCCCAGGGTAAACCCCAAGAGACCCAGTACTTC,CATSPQGKPQETQYF
-,TRBV30,14,TRBJ1-6,TRBD1,TGTGCCTGGGGGACAGACCCCTATAATTCACCCCTCCACTTT,CAWGTDPYNSPLHF
-,TRBV28,17,TRBJ1-2,TRBD1,TGTGCCAGCAGTGTACCGGGACAGGGGGCTCAGGGCTATGGCTACACCTTC,CASSVPGQGAQGYGYTF
-,TRBV6-1,16,TRBJ2-1,TRBD2,TGTGCCAGCAGTGAATTGCGGGGGGCCGGCTACAATGAGCAGTTCTTC,CASSELRGAGYNEQFF
-,TRBV14,15,TRBJ2-5,-,TGTGCCAGCAGCCTCTGGCAGGGGTTCGGGGAGACCCAGTACTTC,CASSLWQGFGETQYF
-,TRBV18,12,TRBJ2-1,TRBD2,TGTGCCAGCTCCACGGGGGGGAATGAGCAGTTCTTC,CASSTGGNEQFF
-,TRBV5-1,14,TRBJ1-2,-,TGCGCCAGCAGCTTGGATAGGACACCGGGCGGCTACACCTTC,CASSLDRTPGGYTF
few,TRBV6-5,14,TRBJ1-5,TRBD1,TGTGCCAGCACTACAGGGGTGGGCAATCAGCCCCAGCATTTT,CASTTGVGNQPQHF